Listed below are T cell receptor beta chains from one sample, sequenced in a study of T cell changes during pregnancy in multiple sclerosis. Sequencing used immunoSEQ multiplex PCR; TCRdb keeps in-frame clones, though not all of them. The sample lists around 63,000 clones, around 91% seen once, with 1% to 1.5% in the top ten. Source: peripheral blood, taken after pregnancy. Every receptor here comes from a female donor in good health, enrolled as a control in a pregnancy study. Both conserved end residues are part of each CDR3. Each record gives: CDR3 protein, CDR3 DNA, D gene, V gene, clone size, J gene. The D gene is left open where the match is weak. The size of a clone is reported for some rows only, either as once, few or many, or as a class for expanded clones.

CASSRLAGVDTQYF TGTGCCAGCAGCCGACTAGCGGGGGTGGATACGCAGTATTTT TRBD2 TRBV7-3 NA TRBJ2-3
CASSLNTRTGVYEQYF TGTGCCAGCAGTTTAAATACAAGGACAGGGGTCTACGAGCAGTACTTC TRBD1 TRBV27 NA TRBJ2-7
CASSSTGSADEQFF TGTGCCAGCAGCTCGACAGGGTCCGCTGATGAGCAGTTCTTC TRBD1 TRBV5-4 NA TRBJ2-1
CASSVGGALNTEAFF TGTGCCAGCAGCGTAGGTGGGGCTTTGAACACTGAAGCTTTCTTT NA TRBV9 NA TRBJ1-1
CASSVSAGQTYEQYF TGTGCCAGCTCAGTATCGGCTGGACAGACCTACGAGCAGTACTTC NA TRBV18 NA TRBJ2-7
CASSTRTDRGSDGYTF TGCGCCAGCAGCACCCGGACAGACAGGGGATCGGATGGCTACACCTTC TRBD1 TRBV4-3 once TRBJ1-2
CASKSGTSVALEQFF TGTGCCAGCAAATCCGGGACTAGCGTTGCTCTTGAGCAGTTCTTC TRBD2 TRBV6-1 once TRBJ2-1
CASSRGASSPLHF TGTGCCAGCAGTCGGGGGGCGAGTTCACCCCTCCACTTT NA TRBV6-5 NA TRBJ1-6
CASSLSTEAFF TGTGCCAGCAGCCTCAGCACTGAAGCTTTCTTT NA TRBV7-2 NA TRBJ1-1
CASSYHYEQYF TGTGCCAGCAGTTACCACTACGAGCAGTACTTC NA TRBV6-7 NA TRBJ2-7
CASSQSAGTWGEKLFF TGTGCCAGCAGCCAATCAGCCGGGACTTGGGGCGAAAAACTGTTTTTT NA TRBV7-2 NA TRBJ1-4
CASSQTGSNQPQHF TGCGCCAGCAGCCAAACAGGATCGAATCAGCCCCAGCATTTT NA TRBV4-1 NA TRBJ1-5
CASSVKVGTAVEQYF TGTGCCAGCAGCGTAAAGGTTGGGACTGCCGTGGAGCAGTACTTC NA TRBV9 NA TRBJ2-7
CASSLDKAASYGYTF TGTGCCAGCAGCTTAGATAAGGCAGCGAGCTATGGCTACACCTTC NA TRBV7-8 NA TRBJ1-2
CASSLTGTQSSYNSPLHF TGTGCCAGCAGTTTAACAGGGACCCAGAGCTCCTATAATTCACCCCTCCACTTT NA TRBV7-2 NA TRBJ1-6
CASSLDRAGEYNEQFF TGTGCCAGCAGCTTAGACCGAGCGGGGGAATACAATGAGCAGTTCTTC TRBD2 TRBV7-2 NA TRBJ2-1
CASDSYRGPDTQYF TGTGCCAGCGACTCGTACAGGGGACCAGATACGCAGTATTTT TRBD1 TRBV7-8 NA TRBJ2-3
CASSSLRVGTDTQYF TGTGCCAGCAGCTCACTCAGGGTGGGCACAGATACGCAGTATTTT NA TRBV14 once TRBJ2-3
CAWSRQGNSPLHF TGTGCCTGGAGTAGACAGGGGAATTCACCCCTCCACTTT TRBD1 TRBV30 NA TRBJ1-6
CASSLSYRDRPNEKLFF TGTGCCAGCAGTTTATCCTACCGGGACAGGCCTAATGAAAAACTGTTTTTT TRBD1 TRBV28 NA TRBJ1-4
CASSLPKPQHF TGTGCCAGCAGCTTACCCAAGCCCCAGCATTTT NA TRBV7-3 NA TRBJ1-5
CASSPIERGASYEQYF TGTGCCAGCAGCCCTATCGAGCGGGGGGCCTCCTACGAGCAGTACTTC TRBD2 TRBV7-2 NA TRBJ2-7
CASSLRIGARMNTEAFF TGTGCCAGCAGCTTACGGATTGGGGCTAGGATGAACACTGAAGCTTTCTTT NA TRBV7-9 NA TRBJ1-1
CASSLAGGGGYTF TGTGCCAGCAGCTTGGCAGGGGGCGGTGGCTACACCTTC TRBD1 TRBV5-4 NA TRBJ1-2
CASSQFRATDTQYF TGTGCCAGCAGCCAATTCAGGGCTACAGATACGCAGTATTTT NA TRBV14 NA TRBJ2-3
CASSLAGSTDTQYF TGTGCCAGCAGCTTAGCCGGTAGCACAGATACGCAGTATTTT NA TRBV7-2 NA TRBJ2-3
CASSPGSYNEQFF TGTGCCAGCTCACCCGGCTCCTACAATGAGCAGTTCTTC NA TRBV18 NA TRBJ2-1
CASSSLIAGDSEQFF TGTGCCAGCAGCTCCTTGATAGCGGGGGATAGTGAGCAGTTCTTC TRBD2 TRBV7-2 NA TRBJ2-1
CASSPQLAGATDTQYF TGTGCCAGCAGCCCCCAACTAGCGGGGGCTACAGATACGCAGTATTTT TRBD2 TRBV7-2 NA TRBJ2-3
CASRTGGAGGSPLHF TGTGCCAGCAGGACAGGGGGCGCAGGGGGTTCACCCCTCCACTTT TRBD1 TRBV6-5 NA TRBJ1-6
CASSAGQGDTEAFF TGTGCCAGCAGCGCGGGACAGGGGGACACTGAAGCTTTCTTT TRBD1 TRBV7-9 NA TRBJ1-1
CASSQEDRVTEAFF TGCGCCAGCAGCCAAGAGGACAGGGTCACTGAAGCTTTCTTT TRBD1 TRBV4-3 few TRBJ1-1
CASSYPGTGPGGYTF TGTGCCAGCAGTTACCCCGGGACAGGGCCCGGGGGCTACACCTTC TRBD1 TRBV6-5 NA TRBJ1-2
CASSELLYNRGQGYGYTF TGTGCCAGCAGTGAACTCCTTTACAACAGGGGGCAGGGCTATGGCTACACCTTC TRBD1 TRBV2 NA TRBJ1-2
CASSVAEFYEQYF TGTGCCAGCAGCGTAGCAGAATTTTACGAGCAGTACTTC NA TRBV9 once TRBJ2-7
CASSLATGSLKTF TGTGCTAGCAGCTTAGCGACAGGGAGCCTCAAAACCTTC TRBD1 TRBV7-7 NA TRBJ2-7
CASSARLAEYNEQFF TGTGCCAGCAGCGCCCGACTAGCGGAATACAATGAGCAGTTCTTC TRBD2 TRBV9 NA TRBJ2-1
CSARGPGELFF TGCAGTGCTAGGGGGCCCGGGGAGCTGTTTTTT NA TRBV20-1 NA TRBJ2-2
CARSLVYSPNTEAFF TGTGCCAGAAGCTTAGTATACAGTCCAAACACTGAAGCTTTCTTT NA TRBV7-5 NA TRBJ1-1
CASSLSQGGTEAFF TGTGCCAGCAGCTTATCCCAGGGAGGCACTGAAGCTTTCTTT NA TRBV7-3 NA TRBJ1-1
CSVEAYSRAFF TGCAGCGTTGAGGCCTATTCGCGGGCTTTCTTT NA TRBV29-1 NA TRBJ1-1